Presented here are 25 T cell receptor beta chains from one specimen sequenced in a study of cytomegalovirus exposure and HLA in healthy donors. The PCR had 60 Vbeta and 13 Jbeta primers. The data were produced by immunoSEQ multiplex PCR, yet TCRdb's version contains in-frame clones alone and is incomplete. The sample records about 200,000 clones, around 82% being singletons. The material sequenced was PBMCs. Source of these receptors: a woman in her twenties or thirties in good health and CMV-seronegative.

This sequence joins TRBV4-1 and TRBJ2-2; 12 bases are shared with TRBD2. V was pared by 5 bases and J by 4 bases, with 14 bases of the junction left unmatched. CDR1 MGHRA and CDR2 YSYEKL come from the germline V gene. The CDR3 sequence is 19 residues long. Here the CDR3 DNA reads TGCGCCAGCAGCTCGCCGCGGCTAGCGGGAGGGTTCGGCACCGGGGAGCTGTTTTTT. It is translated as CASSSPRLAGGFGTGELFF.

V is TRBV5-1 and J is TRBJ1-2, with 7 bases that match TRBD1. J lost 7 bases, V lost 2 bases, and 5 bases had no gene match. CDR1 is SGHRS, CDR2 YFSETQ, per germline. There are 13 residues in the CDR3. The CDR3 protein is CASSFQGERGYTF. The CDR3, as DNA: TGCGCCAGCAGCTTCCAGGGGGAACGTGGCTACACCTTC.

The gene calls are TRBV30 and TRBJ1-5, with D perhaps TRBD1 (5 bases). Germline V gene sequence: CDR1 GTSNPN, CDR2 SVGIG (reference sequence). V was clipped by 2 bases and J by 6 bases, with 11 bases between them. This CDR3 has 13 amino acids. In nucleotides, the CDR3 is TGTGCCTGGAGTATGGCAGGGCTTCAGCCCCAGCATTTT. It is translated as CAWSMAGLQPQHF.

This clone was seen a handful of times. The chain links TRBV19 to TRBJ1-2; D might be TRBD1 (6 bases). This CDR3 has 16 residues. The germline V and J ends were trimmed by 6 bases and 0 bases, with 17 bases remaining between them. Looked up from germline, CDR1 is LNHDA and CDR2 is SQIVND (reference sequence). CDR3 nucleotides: TGTGCCAGTAGACGCGGGGGCTCTTTAGCTAACTATGGCTACACCTTC. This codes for CASRRGGSLANYGYTF.

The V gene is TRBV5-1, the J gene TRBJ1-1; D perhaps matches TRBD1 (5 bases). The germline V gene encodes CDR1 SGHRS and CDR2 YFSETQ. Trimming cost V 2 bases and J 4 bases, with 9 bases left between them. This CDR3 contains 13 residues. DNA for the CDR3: TGCGCCAGCAGCTTCCAGGGTGGCACTGAAGCTTTCTTT. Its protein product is CASSFQGGTEAFF.

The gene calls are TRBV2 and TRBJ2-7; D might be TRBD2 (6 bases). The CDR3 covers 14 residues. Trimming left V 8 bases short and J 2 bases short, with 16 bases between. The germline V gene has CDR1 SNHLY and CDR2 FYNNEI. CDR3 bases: TGTGCCAGCTCAGGACTGCCGGGGGCCTACGAGCAGTACTTC. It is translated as CASSGLPGAYEQYF.

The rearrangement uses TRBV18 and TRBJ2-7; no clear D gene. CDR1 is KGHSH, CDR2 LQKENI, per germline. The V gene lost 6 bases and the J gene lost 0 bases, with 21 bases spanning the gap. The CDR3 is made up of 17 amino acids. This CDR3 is CASSSPNLGSVSYEQYF. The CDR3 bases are TGTGCCAGCTCCTCCCCAAACCTAGGCTCGGTCTCCTACGAGCAGTACTTC.

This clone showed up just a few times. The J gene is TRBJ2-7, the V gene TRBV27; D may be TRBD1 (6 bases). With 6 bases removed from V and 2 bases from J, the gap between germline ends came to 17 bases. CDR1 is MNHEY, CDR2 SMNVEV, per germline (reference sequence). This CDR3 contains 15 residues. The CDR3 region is CASRVELGGPYEQYF. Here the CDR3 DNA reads TGTGCCAGCAGAGTAGAGCTTGGGGGCCCCTACGAGCAGTACTTC.

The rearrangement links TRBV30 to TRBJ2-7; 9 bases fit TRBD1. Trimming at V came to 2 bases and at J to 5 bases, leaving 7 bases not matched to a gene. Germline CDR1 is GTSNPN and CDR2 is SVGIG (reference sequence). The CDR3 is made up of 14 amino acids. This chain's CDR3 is CAWSTGTGFNEQYF. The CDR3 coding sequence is TGTGCCTGGAGTACCGGGACAGGGTTTAACGAGCAGTACTTC.

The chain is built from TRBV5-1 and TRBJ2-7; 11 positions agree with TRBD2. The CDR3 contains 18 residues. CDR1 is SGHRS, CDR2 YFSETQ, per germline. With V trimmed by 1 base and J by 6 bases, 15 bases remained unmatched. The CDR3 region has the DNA TGCGCCAGCAGCTTGCCCGAGAATAGCGGGGGGGCCTATCTCGAGCAGTACTTC. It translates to CASSLPENSGGAYLEQYF.

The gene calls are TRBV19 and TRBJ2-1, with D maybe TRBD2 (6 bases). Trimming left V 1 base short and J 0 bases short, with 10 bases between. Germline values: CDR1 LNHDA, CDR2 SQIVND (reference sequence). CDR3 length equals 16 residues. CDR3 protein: CASSIVAVSSYNEQFF. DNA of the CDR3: TGTGCCAGTAGTATAGTAGCGGTGAGCTCCTACAATGAGCAGTTCTTC. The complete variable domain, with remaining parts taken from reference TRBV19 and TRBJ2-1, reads DGGITQSPKYLFRKEGQNVTLSCEQNLNHDAMYWYRQDPGQGLRLIYYSQIVNDFQKGDIAEGYSVSREKKESFPLTVTSAQKNPTAFYLCASSIVAVSSYNEQFFGPGTRLTVL.

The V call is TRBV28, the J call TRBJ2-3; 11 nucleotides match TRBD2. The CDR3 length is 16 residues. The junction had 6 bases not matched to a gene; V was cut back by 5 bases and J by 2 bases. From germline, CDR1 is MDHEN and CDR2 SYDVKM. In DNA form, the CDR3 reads TGTGCCAGCAGTCTTCTGACTAGCGGGGACACAGATACGCAGTATTTT. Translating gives CASSLLTSGDTDTQYF.

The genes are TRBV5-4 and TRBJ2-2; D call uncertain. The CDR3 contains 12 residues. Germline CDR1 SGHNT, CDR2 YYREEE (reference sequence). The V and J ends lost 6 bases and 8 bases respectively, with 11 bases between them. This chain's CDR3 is CASTTSSGELFF. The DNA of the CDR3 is TGTGCCAGCACCACTTCTAGTGGGGAGCTGTTTTTT.

In nucleotides, the CDR3 is TGTGCCAGCAGTTCCGGGGGGCCTGGAGCTTTCTTT. It encodes CASSSGGPGAFF. The chain is built from TRBV6-5 and TRBJ1-1, with a weak D call TRBD1 (6 bases). CDR3 length: 12 residues. Trimming took 4 bases from V and 10 from J, leaving 13 bases between them. The germline CDR1 and CDR2 sequences are MNHEY and SVGAGI.

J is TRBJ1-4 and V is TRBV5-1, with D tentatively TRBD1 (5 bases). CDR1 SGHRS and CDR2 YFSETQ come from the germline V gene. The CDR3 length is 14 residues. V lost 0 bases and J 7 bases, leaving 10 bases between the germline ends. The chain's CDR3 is CASSLAGLSEKLFF. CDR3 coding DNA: TGCGCCAGCAGCTTGGCAGGGTTGAGTGAAAAACTGTTTTTT. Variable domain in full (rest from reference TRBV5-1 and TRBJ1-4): KAGVTQTPRYLIKTRGQQVTLSCSPISGHRSVSWYQQTPGQGLQFLFEYFSETQRNKGNFPGRFSGRQFSNSRSEMNVSTLELGDSALYLCASSLAGLSEKLFFGSGTQLSVL.

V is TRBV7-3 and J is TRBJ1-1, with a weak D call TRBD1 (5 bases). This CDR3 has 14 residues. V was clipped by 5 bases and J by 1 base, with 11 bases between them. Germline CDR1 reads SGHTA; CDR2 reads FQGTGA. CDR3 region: CASSLQEGNTEAFF. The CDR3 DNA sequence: TGTGCCAGCAGCCTACAGGAGGGGAACACTGAAGCTTTCTTT.

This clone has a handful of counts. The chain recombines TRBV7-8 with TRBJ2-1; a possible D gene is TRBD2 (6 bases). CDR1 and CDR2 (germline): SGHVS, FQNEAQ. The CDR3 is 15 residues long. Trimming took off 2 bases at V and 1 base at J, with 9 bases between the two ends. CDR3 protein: CASSLQLASYNEQFF. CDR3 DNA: TGTGCCAGCAGCTTACAGCTAGCGTCCTACAATGAGCAGTTCTTC. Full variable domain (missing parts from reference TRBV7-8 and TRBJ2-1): GAGVSQSPRYKVAKRGQDVALRCDPISGHVSLFWYQQALGQGPEFLTYFQNEAQLDKSGLPSDRFFAERPEGSVSTLKIQRTQQEDSAVYLCASSLQLASYNEQFFGPGTRLTVL.

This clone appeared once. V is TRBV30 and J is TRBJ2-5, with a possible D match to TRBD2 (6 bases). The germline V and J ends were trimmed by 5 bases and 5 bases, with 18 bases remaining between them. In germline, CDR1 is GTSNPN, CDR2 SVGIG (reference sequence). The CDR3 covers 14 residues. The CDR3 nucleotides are TGTGCCTGGGGCCGGGGGATTGATTGGGAGACCCAGTACTTC. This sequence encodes CAWGRGIDWETQYF.

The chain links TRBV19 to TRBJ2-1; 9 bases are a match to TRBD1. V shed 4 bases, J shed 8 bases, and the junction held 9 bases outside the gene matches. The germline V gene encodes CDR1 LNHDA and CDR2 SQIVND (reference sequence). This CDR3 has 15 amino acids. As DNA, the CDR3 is TGTGCCAGTAGTAAAATCTTGGGACAGGGCTATGAGCAGTTCTTC. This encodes CASSKILGQGYEQFF.

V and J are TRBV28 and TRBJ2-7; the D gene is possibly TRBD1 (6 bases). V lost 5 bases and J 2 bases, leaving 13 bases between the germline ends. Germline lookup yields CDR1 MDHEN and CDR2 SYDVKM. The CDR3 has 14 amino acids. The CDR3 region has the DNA TGTGCCAGCAGTCGACAGGTCACCCCCTACGAGCAGTACTTC. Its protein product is CASSRQVTPYEQYF.

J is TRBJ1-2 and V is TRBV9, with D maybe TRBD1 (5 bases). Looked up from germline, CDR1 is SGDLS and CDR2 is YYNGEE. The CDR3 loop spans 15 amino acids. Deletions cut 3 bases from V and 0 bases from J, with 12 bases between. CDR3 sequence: CASSGTGDANYGYTF. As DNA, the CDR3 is TGTGCCAGCAGCGGAACAGGAGATGCTAACTATGGCTACACCTTC. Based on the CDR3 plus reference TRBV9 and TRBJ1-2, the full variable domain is DSGVTQTPKHLITATGQRVTLRCSPRSGDLSVYWYQQSLDQGLQFLIQYYNGEERAKGNILERFSAQQFPDLHSELNLSSLELGDSALYFCASSGTGDANYGYTFGSGTRLTVV.

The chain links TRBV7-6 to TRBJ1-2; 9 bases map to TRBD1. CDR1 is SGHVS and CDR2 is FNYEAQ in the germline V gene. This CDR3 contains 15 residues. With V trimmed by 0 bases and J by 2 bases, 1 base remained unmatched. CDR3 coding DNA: TGTGCCAGCAGCTTAGCTGGGACAGGGAACTATGGCTACACCTTC. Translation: CASSLAGTGNYGYTF.

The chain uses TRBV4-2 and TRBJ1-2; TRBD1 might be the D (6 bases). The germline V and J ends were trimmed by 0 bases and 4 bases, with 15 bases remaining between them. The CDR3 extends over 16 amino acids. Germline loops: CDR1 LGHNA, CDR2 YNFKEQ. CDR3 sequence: CASSQDGTPTLYGYTF. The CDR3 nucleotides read TGTGCCAGCAGCCAAGATGGGACACCCACTCTCTATGGCTACACCTTC.

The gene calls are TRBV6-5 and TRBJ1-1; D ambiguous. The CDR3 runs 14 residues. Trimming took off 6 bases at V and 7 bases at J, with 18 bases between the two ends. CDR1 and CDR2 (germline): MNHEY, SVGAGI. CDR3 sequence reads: CASRYVDRAGEAFF. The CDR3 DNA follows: TGTGCCAGCAGATACGTAGATCGGGCGGGTGAAGCTTTCTTT.

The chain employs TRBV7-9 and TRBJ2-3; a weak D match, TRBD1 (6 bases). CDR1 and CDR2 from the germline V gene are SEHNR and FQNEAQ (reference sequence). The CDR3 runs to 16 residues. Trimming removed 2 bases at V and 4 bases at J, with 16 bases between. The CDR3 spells CASSLPTQGYADTQYF. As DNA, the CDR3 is TGTGCCAGCAGCTTACCGACTCAGGGGTACGCAGATACGCAGTATTTT.